This is a list of T cell receptor beta chains from one sample in a study of T cells in Graves' hyperthyroidism and ophthalmopathy. TCRdb processed the multiplex PCR reads anew with MiXCR; each CDR3 protein has one entry. The table records roughly 300,000 distinct CDR3 sequences, 25% to 30% of them present only once. Input material: blood. These TCRs come from a man aged 40-49 years with Graves' hyperthyroidism that later progressed to Graves' ophthalmopathy. Both conserved end residues are part of each CDR3.

j_call v_call cdr3_aa
TRBJ2-5 TRBV6-1 CASRRELAVLETQYF
TRBJ1-1 TRBV6-1 CASSKAPPEAEAFF
TRBJ2-5 TRBV10-3 CAISGSRETQYF
TRBJ2-2 TRBV20-1 CSARGRGRATGELFF
TRBJ2-7 TRBV5-1 CASSLTTGPYEEQYF
TRBJ1-5 TRBV24-1 CATSDTGRGNQPQHF
TRBJ1-1 TRBV11-1 CASSLDGRLVGENTEAFF
TRBJ1-2 TRBV9 CASSVRDDRGYTF
TRBJ1-1 TRBV24-1 CATSDLSADEAFF
TRBJ2-5 TRBV24-1 CATSDLPGGGQETQYF
TRBJ2-7 TRBV6-2/TRBV6-3 CASSYLPPGTWGTYEQYF
TRBJ2-7 TRBV12-3/TRBV12-4 CASSFPPMGQGDEQYF
TRBJ1-5 TRBV12-3/TRBV12-4 CASSPHLMNQPQHF
TRBJ2-7 TRBV6-1 CASSELVHTEQYF
TRBJ2-5 TRBV3-1 CASSAGTRETQYF
TRBJ1-1 TRBV18 CASSPRDRTNTEAFF
TRBJ1-2 TRBV5-1 CASGRGEDGYTF
TRBJ2-7 TRBV24-1 CATSDPDSIEEYF
TRBJ1-1 TRBV28 CASSTPIRGDSTEAFF
TRBJ1-2 TRBV15 CATSRDLHYGYTF
TRBJ2-7 TRBV12-3/TRBV12-4 CASSYRDSGEQYF
TRBJ1-5 TRBV18 CASSPSQGIQPQHF
TRBJ1-1 TRBV6-1 CASSEWNTEAFF
TRBJ1-2 TRBV12-3/TRBV12-4 CASSSYDRYGYTF
TRBJ2-2 TRBV6-2/TRBV6-3 CASSYQRNTGELFF
TRBJ2-7 TRBV6-2/TRBV6-3 CASSSSGRPWEQYF